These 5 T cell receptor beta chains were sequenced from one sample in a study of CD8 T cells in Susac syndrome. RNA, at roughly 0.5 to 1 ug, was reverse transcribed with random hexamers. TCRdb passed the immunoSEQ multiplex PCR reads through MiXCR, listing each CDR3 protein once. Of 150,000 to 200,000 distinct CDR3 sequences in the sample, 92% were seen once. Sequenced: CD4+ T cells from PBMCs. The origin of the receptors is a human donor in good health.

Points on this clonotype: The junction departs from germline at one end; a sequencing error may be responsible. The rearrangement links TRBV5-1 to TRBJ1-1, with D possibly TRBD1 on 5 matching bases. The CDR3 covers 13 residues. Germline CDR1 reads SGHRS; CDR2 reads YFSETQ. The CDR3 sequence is CASSFDRNTEAFF. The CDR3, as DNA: TGTGCCAGCAGCTTCGACAGGAACACTGAAGCTTTCTTT.

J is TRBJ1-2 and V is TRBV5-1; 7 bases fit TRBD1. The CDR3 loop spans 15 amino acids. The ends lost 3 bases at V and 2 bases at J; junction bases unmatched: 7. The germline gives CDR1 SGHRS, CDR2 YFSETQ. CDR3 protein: CASSYGQVGNYGYTF. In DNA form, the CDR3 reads TGCGCCAGCAGCTACGGACAGGTGGGGAACTATGGCTACACCTTC. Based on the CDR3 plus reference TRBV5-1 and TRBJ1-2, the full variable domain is KAGVTQTPRYLIKTRGQQVTLSCSPISGHRSVSWYQQTPGQGLQFLFEYFSETQRNKGNFPGRFSGRQFSNSRSEMNVSTLELGDSALYLCASSYGQVGNYGYTFGSGTRLTVV.

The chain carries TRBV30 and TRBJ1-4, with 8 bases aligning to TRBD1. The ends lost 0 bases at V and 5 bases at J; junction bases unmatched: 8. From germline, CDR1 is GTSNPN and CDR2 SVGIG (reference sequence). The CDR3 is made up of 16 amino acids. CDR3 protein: CAWSVPWTGRNEKLFF. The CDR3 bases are TGTGCCTGGAGTGTCCCGTGGACAGGGAGAAATGAAAAACTGTTTTTT. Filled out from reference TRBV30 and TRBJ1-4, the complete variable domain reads SQTIHQWPATLVQPVGSPLSLECTVEGTSNPNLYWYRQAAGRGLQLLFYSVGIGQISSEVPQNLSASRPQDRQFILSSKKLLLSDSGFYLCAWSVPWTGRNEKLFFGSGTQLSVL.

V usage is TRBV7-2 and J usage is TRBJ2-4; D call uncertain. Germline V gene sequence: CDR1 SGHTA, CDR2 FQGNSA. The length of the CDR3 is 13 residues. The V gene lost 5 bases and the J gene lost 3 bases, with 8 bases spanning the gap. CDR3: CASSIDVKNIQYF. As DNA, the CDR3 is TGTGCCAGCAGCATCGACGTCAAAAACATTCAGTACTTC. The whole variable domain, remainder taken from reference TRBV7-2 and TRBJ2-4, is GAGVSQSPSNKVTEKGKDVELRCDPISGHTALYWYRQSLGQGLEFLIYFQGNSAPDKSGLPSDRFSAERTGGSVSTLTIQRTQQEDSAVYLCASSIDVKNIQYFGAGTRLSVL.

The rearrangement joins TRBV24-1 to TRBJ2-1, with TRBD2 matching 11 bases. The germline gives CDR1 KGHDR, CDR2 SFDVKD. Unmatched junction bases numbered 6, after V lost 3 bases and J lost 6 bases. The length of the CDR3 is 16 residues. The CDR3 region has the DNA TGTGCCACCAGTGATCCCACTAGCGGGAGAGTCAATGAGCAGTTCTTC. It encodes CATSDPTSGRVNEQFF.